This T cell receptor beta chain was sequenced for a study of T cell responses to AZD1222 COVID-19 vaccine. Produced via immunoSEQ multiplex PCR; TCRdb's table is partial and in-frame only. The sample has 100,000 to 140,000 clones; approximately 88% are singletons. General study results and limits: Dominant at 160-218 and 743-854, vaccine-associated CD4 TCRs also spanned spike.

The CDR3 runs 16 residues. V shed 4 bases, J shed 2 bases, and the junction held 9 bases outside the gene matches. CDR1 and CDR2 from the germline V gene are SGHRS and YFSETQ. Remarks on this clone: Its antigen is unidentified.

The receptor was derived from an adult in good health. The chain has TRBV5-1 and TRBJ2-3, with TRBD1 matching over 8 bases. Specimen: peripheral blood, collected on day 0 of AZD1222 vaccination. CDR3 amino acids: CASSPGRDRYTDTQYF. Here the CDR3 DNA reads TGCGCCAGCAGCCCGGGGCGGGACAGGTACACAGATACGCAGTATTTT.